These 5 T cell receptor beta chains share one sample of origin, sequenced in a study of T cell repertoires in cytomegalovirus infection. No cognate antigen is known for these TCRs. TCRdb redid the calling of the reads with MiXCR, one entry per CDR3 protein. The sample has 750,000 to 900,000 distinct CDR3 sequences, almost 30% seen once. The material sequenced was cultured CD8+ T cells from PBMCs, taken from culture after CMV antigen stimulation. These receptors came from a human donor in good health (CMV status not recorded). Some clones in this sample may be carry-over from other donors' samples.

This clonotype has only one observation. This CDR3 is CASSPGTGVFDEQFF. CDR3 nucleotide sequence: TGTGCCAGCAGCCCCGGGACAGGAGTCTTCGATGAGCAGTTCTTC. J is TRBJ2-1 and V is TRBV7-9; 8 nucleotides line up with TRBD1. CDR1 and CDR2 (germline): SEHNR, FQNEAQ (reference sequence). The V gene end was trimmed by 5 bases and the J gene end by 8 bases; junction bases not matched to a gene: 11. The length of the CDR3 is 15 residues. The variable domain in full, completed from reference TRBV7-9 and TRBJ2-1, reads DTGVSQNPRHKITKRGQNVTFRCDPISEHNRLYWYRQTLGQGPEFLTYFQNEAQLEKSRLLSDRFSAERPKGSFSTLEIQRTEQGDSAMYLCASSPGTGVFDEQFFGPGTRLTVL.

The table lists this clonotype with many counts. V and J are TRBV4-1 and TRBJ2-2; possibly TRBD1 for D (5 bases). V was clipped by 1 base and J by 3 bases, with 9 bases between them. The V gene's germline CDR1 is MGHRA and CDR2 YSYEKL. The CDR3 is 15 amino acids. CDR3 bases: TGCGCCAGCAGCCAAGCAGACAGATACACCGGGGAGCTGTTTTTT. Protein: CASSQADRYTGELFF.

This clonotype has a handful of counts. This chain connects TRBV7-9 to TRBJ2-5; 9 bases are a match to TRBD1. The V gene end was trimmed by 2 bases and the J gene end by 2 bases; junction bases not matched to a gene: 3. This CDR3 region has 15 residues. Germline CDR1 reads SEHNR; CDR2 reads FQNEAQ (reference sequence). This CDR3 reads CASSLRTGVQETQYF. The CDR3 DNA reads as TGTGCCAGCAGCTTAAGGACAGGGGTTCAAGAGACCCAGTACTTC.

This clonotype has more than one count but fewer than ten. The gene calls are TRBV7-9 and TRBJ1-2; 7 bases line up with TRBD1. CDR3 length: 14 residues. J lost 6 bases, V lost 4 bases, and 8 bases had no gene match. Germline lookup yields CDR1 SEHNR and CDR2 FQNEAQ (reference sequence). The CDR3 protein is CASSYIDRVDGYTF. The CDR3 DNA sequence: TGTGCCAGCAGCTACATAGACAGGGTGGATGGCTACACCTTC.

Concerning this clonotype itself: Just one base apart from a much larger clone, this may be a read error. This rearrangement joins TRBV10-2 to TRBJ1-5, with D unclear. The length of the CDR3 is 15 residues. CDR1 WSHSY and CDR2 SAAADI come from the germline V gene. The DNA of the CDR3 is TGCGCCAACAGTGAGTCGTCAGGAGAGGATCAGCCCCAGCATTTT. This sequence encodes CANSESSGEDQPQHF.